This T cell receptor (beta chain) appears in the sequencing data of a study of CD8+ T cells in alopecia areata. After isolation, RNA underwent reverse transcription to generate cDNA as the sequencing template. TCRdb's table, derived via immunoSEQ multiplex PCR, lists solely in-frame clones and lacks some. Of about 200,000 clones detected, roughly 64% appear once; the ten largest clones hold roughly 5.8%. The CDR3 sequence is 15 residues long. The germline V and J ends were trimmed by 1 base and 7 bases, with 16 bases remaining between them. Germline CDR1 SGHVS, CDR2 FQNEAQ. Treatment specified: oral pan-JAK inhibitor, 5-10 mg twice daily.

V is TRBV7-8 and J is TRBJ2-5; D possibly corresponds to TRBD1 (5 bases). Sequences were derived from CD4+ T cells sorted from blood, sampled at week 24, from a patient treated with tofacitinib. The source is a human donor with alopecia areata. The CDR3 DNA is TGTGCCAGCAGCTTAGAGGGGCGTAGGGTGGTGACCCAGTACTTC. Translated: CASSLEGRRVVTQYF.